The clone carrying this T cell receptor beta chain has only a few counts. TCRdb redid the calling of the 5' RACE reads with MiXCR, one entry per CDR3 protein. The sample includes roughly 30,000 distinct CDR3 sequences, 30% of them seen just once. The source of the sample is a study of CD8 T cells in ankylosing spondylitis. The CDR3 has 15 amino acids. Per germline, CDR1 MNHEY and CDR2 SMNVEV (reference sequence). V lost 4 bases and J lost 6; bases outside the gene matches: 10. The clonotype originates from a male donor with ankylosing spondylitis. The sample comprised synovial fluid, either unsorted or a sorted T cell fraction (not recorded which). The chain is built from TRBV27 and TRBJ1-2; TRBD1 agrees at 8 bases. CDR3 sequence reads: CASSYVAGGGDGYTF. The CDR3 DNA is TGTGCCAGCAGTTATGTGGCAGGGGGCGGGGATGGCTACACCTTC.